The clone carrying this TCR beta chain was seen only a few times. After removal of 6 bases from V and 12 bases from J, the junction contained 14 bases not matched to a gene. The CDR3 consists of 15 residues. The germline gives CDR1 MDHEN, CDR2 SYDVKM. This record comes from a study of human T cells and chemical hapten exposure. Study summary: Patch testing was performed with 0.01% DPC on the upper back, with reading at 6 days.

Original analysis: Sampled TCR counts reached a median of approximately 94,000 per sample, with values ranging from roughly 20,000 to 700,000. Each CDR3 protein is one row after TCRdb ran MiXCR on the RACE reads. The V and J calls were determined by TCRdb, not by the authors. The table shows fewer than 95,000 distinct CDR3 sequences, with around 10% occurring only once. As to time point: patch test 2, 6 weeks after DPC sensitization. Sample treatment: therapeutic diphenylcyclopropenone sensitization with weekly scalp DPC. Unseparated into fractions, whole blood served as the source from which total RNA was extracted.

The gene calls are TRBV28 and TRBJ2-1; TRBD1 matches 10 bases. The sample was whole blood, taken in connection with sensitization to the hapten diphenylcyclopropenone (DPC). This clonotype was sampled from a man between 35 and 55 years old with alopecia areata. Some clones in this sample may be carry-over from other donors' samples. The CDR3 sequence: CASRRQGAGAIGQFF. CDR3 sequence (DNA): TGTGCCAGCAGACGACAGGGGGCCGGGGCAATTGGGCAGTTCTTC.